The next 19 T cell receptor beta chains were all read from a single sample in a study of cytomegalovirus exposure and HLA in healthy donors. It was with 60 Vbeta and 13 Jbeta primers that the PCR ran. Assay: immunoSEQ multiplex PCR; the TCRdb copy retains only in-frame clones and omits some. The table shows approximately 150,000 clones, with 68% occurring only once. Sequencing input: PBMCs. Every receptor here comes from a man over 45 in good health and CMV-seronegative.

This chain uses TRBV7-2 with TRBJ2-2; 7 bases map to TRBD2. Germline CDR1 is SGHTA and CDR2 is FQGNSA. This CDR3 has 14 residues. V lost 0 bases and J lost 7; bases outside the gene matches: 2. CDR3 coding DNA: TGTGCCAGCAGCTTAGCCATAGCGGGCGGGGAGCTGTTTTTT. This codes for CASSLAIAGGELFF.

V gene TRBV6-6 combines with J gene TRBJ1-3; perhaps TRBD1 as D (5 bases). Germline V CDR1 and CDR2: MNHNY, SVGAGI (reference sequence). The CDR3 is 14 residues long. The germline V and J ends were trimmed by 7 bases and 2 bases, with 12 bases remaining between them. The CDR3 protein is CASKDGGTGNTIYF. CDR3 bases: TGTGCCAGCAAGGACGGGGGGACTGGAAACACCATATATTTT.

The gene calls are TRBV28 and TRBJ1-1, with 10 bases identical to TRBD1. The V gene's germline CDR1 is MDHEN and CDR2 SYDVKM. This CDR3 is built from 16 residues. J gave up 4 bases and V 3 bases, and 8 bases lay outside the gene matches. For the CDR3, the DNA is TGTGCCAGCAGTTTCCCCTCCGGGACAGGGGTCACTGAAGCTTTCTTT. This encodes CASSFPSGTGVTEAFF.

V usage is TRBV5-1 and J usage is TRBJ2-3; D unclear. Trimming took 4 bases from V and 0 from J, leaving 9 bases between them. Per the germline V gene, CDR1 is SGHRS and CDR2 is YFSETQ. This CDR3 has 14 amino acids. CDR3 amino acids: CASSASGSTDTQYF. Written as DNA, the CDR3 is TGCGCCAGCAGCGCCTCCGGGAGCACAGATACGCAGTATTTT. Supplemented by reference TRBV5-1 and TRBJ2-3, the full variable domain reads KAGVTQTPRYLIKTRGQQVTLSCSPISGHRSVSWYQQTPGQGLQFLFEYFSETQRNKGNFPGRFSGRQFSNSRSEMNVSTLELGDSALYLCASSASGSTDTQYFGPGTRLTVL.

The chain employs TRBV5-1 and TRBJ2-3, with TRBD2 matching over 14 bases. The germline gives CDR1 SGHRS, CDR2 YFSETQ. With V trimmed by 4 bases and J by 0 bases, 7 bases remained unmatched. The CDR3 totals 18 residues. The CDR3 loop reads CASSRGTSGGTSTDTQYF. The DNA of the CDR3 is TGCGCCAGCAGCCGTGGGACTAGCGGGGGCACTAGCACAGATACGCAGTATTTT.

The rearrangement uses TRBV5-1 and TRBJ1-2; D call uncertain. CDR1 and CDR2 from the germline V gene are SGHRS and YFSETQ. Trimming took off 0 bases at V and 7 bases at J, with 10 bases between the two ends. There are 13 residues in the CDR3. The CDR3 protein is CASSLAVDSGYTF. CDR3 nucleotides: TGCGCCAGCAGCTTGGCCGTAGATTCTGGCTACACCTTC.

The chain joins TRBV28 to TRBJ1-2; 7 positions match TRBD1. The CDR3 contains 15 residues. V was pared by 6 bases and J by 4 bases, with 11 bases of the junction left unmatched. Germline V lookup: CDR1 MDHEN, CDR2 SYDVKM. CDR3 sequence: CASRVGTVNSYGYTF. As DNA, the CDR3 is TGTGCCAGCAGGGTAGGGACAGTAAACTCCTATGGCTACACCTTC.

The chain is built from TRBV6-5 and TRBJ1-1; tentative D call: TRBD1 (5 bases). V dropped 5 bases and J dropped 7 bases, with 14 bases sitting between them. From germline, CDR1 is MNHEY and CDR2 SVGAGI. This CDR3 comprises 13 residues. The CDR3 DNA is TGTGCCAGCAGTGCCCGGTGGCAGGGTGAAGCTTTCTTT. This gives the protein CASSARWQGEAFF.

The chain couples TRBV10-3 to TRBJ2-5, with 7 nucleotides matching TRBD1. The end of the DNA is better explained by TRBJ2-7, so the J call may be wrong. Germline lookup yields CDR1 ENHRY and CDR2 SYGVKD. The CDR3 is made up of 14 amino acids. This CDR3 is CAISESGTVSEQYF. In nucleotides, the CDR3 is TGTGCCATCAGTGAGTCGGGGACAGTCAGCGAGCAGTACTTC.

This chain joins TRBV10-3 and TRBJ2-1; 9 positions agree with TRBD2. V dropped 0 bases and J dropped 0; count of bases not matched to a gene: 6. Germline V gene data show CDR1 as ENHRY and CDR2 as SYGVKD. The CDR3 runs 18 residues. This chain's CDR3 is CAISESRAGGSSYNEQFF. The CDR3 nucleotides read TGTGCCATCAGTGAGTCGAGGGCGGGGGGGAGCTCCTACAATGAGCAGTTCTTC.

In DNA form, the CDR3 reads TGTGCCAGCAGCTTGGGGGGGCAAAATGAGCAGTTCTTC. This sequence encodes CASSLGGQNEQFF. J is TRBJ2-1 and V is TRBV5-4; perhaps TRBD1 as D (6 bases). From germline, CDR1 is SGHNT and CDR2 YYREEE (reference sequence). This CDR3 is 13 amino acids long. Between the trimmed V and J ends, which lost 0 bases and 7 bases, there was a span of 8 bases.

The table lists this clone with a count of one. The V and J genes are TRBV7-8 and TRBJ1-5, with 10 positions matching TRBD1. The germline V gene has CDR1 SGHVS and CDR2 FQNEAQ. The CDR3 loop spans 20 amino acids. Trimming removed 1 base from V and 2 bases from J; junction bases left unmatched: 14. The CDR3 DNA reads TGTGCCAGCAGCTTAGAGCCCGCGGGACAGGGGCACCGAGGCAATCAGCCCCAGCATTTT. Protein product: CASSLEPAGQGHRGNQPQHF.

The CDR3 sequence: CASSFGGGVVEQYF. The CDR3 DNA reads TGCGCCAGCAGCTTTGGCGGGGGGGTAGTCGAGCAGTACTTC. The chain recombines TRBV5-1 with TRBJ2-7; 9 nucleotides agree with TRBD2. The CDR3 consists of 14 residues. The trim removed 2 bases at V and 6 bases at J, leaving 6 bases unmatched. Germline V lookup: CDR1 SGHRS, CDR2 YFSETQ. The whole variable domain, remainder taken from reference TRBV5-1 and TRBJ2-7, is KAGVTQTPRYLIKTRGQQVTLSCSPISGHRSVSWYQQTPGQGLQFLFEYFSETQRNKGNFPGRFSGRQFSNSRSEMNVSTLELGDSALYLCASSFGGGVVEQYFGPGTRLTVT.

This chain connects TRBV5-5 to TRBJ1-1; no clear D gene. Germline-derived CDR1 and CDR2 are SGHKS and YYEKEE (reference sequence). The CDR3 spans 13 residues. Trimming left V 0 bases short and J 10 bases short, with 13 bases between. DNA for the CDR3: TGTGCCAGCAGCTTGGTTCGGGGTTCTAGAGCTTTCTTT. Protein sequence: CASSLVRGSRAFF.

The rearrangement uses TRBV29-1 and TRBJ1-2; D unclear. The CDR3 sequence is 15 residues long. CDR1 is SQVTM, CDR2 ANQGSEA, per germline. The V end lost 4 bases, the J end lost 0 bases, and 15 bases lay between the germline ends. This chain's CDR3 is CSVVGGGQANYGYTF. CDR3 coding DNA: TGCAGCGTTGTAGGAGGAGGTCAAGCTAACTATGGCTACACCTTC.

The CDR3 protein is CASTLSGRQTNTEAFF. CDR3 DNA: TGCGCCAGCACGCTTTCAGGTAGACAAACGAACACTGAAGCTTTCTTT. This sequence joins TRBV5-1 and TRBJ1-1; D gene unclear. The CDR3 length is 16 residues. The V end lost 6 bases, the J end lost 1 base, and 19 bases lay between the germline ends. The germline CDR1 and CDR2 sequences are SGHRS and YFSETQ.

The chain employs TRBV19 and TRBJ1-2; possibly TRBD1 for D (5 bases). The length of the CDR3 is 15 residues. V lost 8 bases and J lost 3, with 19 bases in between. The germline V gene has CDR1 LNHDA and CDR2 SQIVND (reference sequence). The CDR3 DNA reads as TGTGCCAGTTCACTCTATGGAGGGGCGGACTATGGCTACACCTTC. This translates into CASSLYGGADYGYTF. Full variable domain (missing parts from reference TRBV19 and TRBJ1-2): DGGITQSPKYLFRKEGQNVTLSCEQNLNHDAMYWYRQDPGQGLRLIYYSQIVNDFQKGDIAEGYSVSREKKESFPLTVTSAQKNPTAFYLCASSLYGGADYGYTFGSGTRLTVV.

The chain uses TRBV2 and TRBJ1-5; 8 nucleotides agree with TRBD1. Trimming removed 2 bases from V and 9 bases from J; junction bases left unmatched: 6. The germline V gene has CDR1 SNHLY and CDR2 FYNNEI. This CDR3 spans 14 amino acids. Here the CDR3 reads CASSEQGAVGPQHF. The CDR3 DNA follows: TGTGCCAGCAGTGAACAGGGGGCAGTGGGGCCCCAGCATTTT.

The J gene is TRBJ1-2, the V gene TRBV4-1, with 9 bases lining up with TRBD1. The length of the CDR3 is 14 residues. With V trimmed by 3 bases and J by 5 bases, 4 bases remained unmatched. CDR1 is MGHRA and CDR2 is YSYEKL in the germline V gene. The CDR3 loop reads CASSQDRGGYGYTF. In DNA, the CDR3 is TGCGCCAGCAGCCAGGACAGGGGAGGGTATGGCTACACCTTC.